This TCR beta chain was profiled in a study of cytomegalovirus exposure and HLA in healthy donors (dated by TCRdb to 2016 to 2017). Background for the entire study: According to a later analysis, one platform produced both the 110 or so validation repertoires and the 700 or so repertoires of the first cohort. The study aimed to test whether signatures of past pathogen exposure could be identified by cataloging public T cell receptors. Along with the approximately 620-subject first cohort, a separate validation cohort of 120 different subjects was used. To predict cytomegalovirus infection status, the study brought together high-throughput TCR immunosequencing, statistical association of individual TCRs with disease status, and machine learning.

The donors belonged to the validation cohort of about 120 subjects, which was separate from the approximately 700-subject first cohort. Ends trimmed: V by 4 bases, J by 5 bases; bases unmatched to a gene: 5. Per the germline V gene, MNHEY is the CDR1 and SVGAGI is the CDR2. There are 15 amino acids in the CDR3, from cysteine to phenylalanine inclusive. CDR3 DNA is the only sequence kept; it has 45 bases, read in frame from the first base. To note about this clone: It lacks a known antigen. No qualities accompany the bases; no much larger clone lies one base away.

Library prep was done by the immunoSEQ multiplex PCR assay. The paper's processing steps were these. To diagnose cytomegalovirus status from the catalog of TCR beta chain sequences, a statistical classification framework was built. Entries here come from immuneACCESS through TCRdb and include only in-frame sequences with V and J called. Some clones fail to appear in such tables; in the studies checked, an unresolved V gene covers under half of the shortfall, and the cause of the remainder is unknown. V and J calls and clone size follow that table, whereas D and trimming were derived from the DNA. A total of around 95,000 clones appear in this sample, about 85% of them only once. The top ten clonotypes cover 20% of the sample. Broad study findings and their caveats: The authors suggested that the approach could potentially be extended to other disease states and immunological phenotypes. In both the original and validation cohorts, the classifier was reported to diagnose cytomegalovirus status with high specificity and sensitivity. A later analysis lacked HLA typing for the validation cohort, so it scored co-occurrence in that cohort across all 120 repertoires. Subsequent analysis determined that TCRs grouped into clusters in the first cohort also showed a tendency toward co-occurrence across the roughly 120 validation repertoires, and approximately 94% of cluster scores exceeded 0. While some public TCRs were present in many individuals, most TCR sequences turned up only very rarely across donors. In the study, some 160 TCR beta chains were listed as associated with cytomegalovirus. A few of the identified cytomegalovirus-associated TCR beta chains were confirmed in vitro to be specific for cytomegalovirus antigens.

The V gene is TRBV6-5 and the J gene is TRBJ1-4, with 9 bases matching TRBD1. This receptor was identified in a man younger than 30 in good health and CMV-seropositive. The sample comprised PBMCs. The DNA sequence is TGTGCCAGCAGTTCCGGGACAGGGATAAATGAAAAACTGTTTTTT. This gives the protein CASSSGTGINEKLFF.